The source of this TCR beta chain is a study of shared clonotypes between healthy human individuals. The CDR3 contains 13 residues. V was clipped by 6 bases and J by 0 bases, with 6 bases between them. The germline CDR1 and CDR2 sequences are SNHLY and FYNNEI. Division of CD4+ cells produced a CD45RA+ naive subset and a CD45RA-negative memory subset. The assay was immunoSEQ multiplex PCR, and TCRdb's table has in-frame clones only and misses some. The sample shows under 550,000 clones, roughly 95% of them seen only once. The chain joins TRBV2 to TRBJ1-3, with D perhaps matching TRBD1 (6 bases). The sequence was collected from a woman aged 25 to 39 in good health. Sequenced: naive CD4+ T cells sorted from blood. Subset here: CD45RA+ positively selected. CDR3 coding DNA: TGTGCCAGCAGGGACAGCTCTGGAAACACCATATATTTT. Its protein product is CASRDSSGNTIYF.